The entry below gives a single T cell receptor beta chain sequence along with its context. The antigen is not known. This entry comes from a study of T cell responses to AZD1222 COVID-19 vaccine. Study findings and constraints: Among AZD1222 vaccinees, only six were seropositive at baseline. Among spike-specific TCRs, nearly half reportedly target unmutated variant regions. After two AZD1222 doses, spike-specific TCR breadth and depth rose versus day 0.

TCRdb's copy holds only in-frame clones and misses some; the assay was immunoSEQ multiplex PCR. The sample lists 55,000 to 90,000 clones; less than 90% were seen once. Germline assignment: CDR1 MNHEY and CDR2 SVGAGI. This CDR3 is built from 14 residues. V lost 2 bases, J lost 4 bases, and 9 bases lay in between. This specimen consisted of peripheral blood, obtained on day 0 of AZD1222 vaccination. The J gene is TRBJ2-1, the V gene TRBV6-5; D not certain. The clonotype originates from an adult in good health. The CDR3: CASSYGPFYNEQFF. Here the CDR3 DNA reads TGTGCCAGCAGTTACGGTCCCTTTTACAATGAGCAGTTCTTC.